The 27 T cell receptor beta chains below all came from one sample that was sequenced in a study of response to subunit inactivated influenza vaccine. TCRdb independently ran MiXCR on the RT-PCR reads; one entry per CDR3 protein. Among under 800,000 distinct CDR3 sequences, approximately 14% were seen once, and the ten largest hold less than 7%. Sequenced here: PBMCs from blood, sampled less than 15 days before vaccination. Receptors were obtained from a man aged 50-59 years who received an inactivated influenza vaccine.

This clonotype was found many times. The chain has TRBV2 and TRBJ2-1; no clear D. Between the trimmed V and J ends, which lost 6 bases and 4 bases, there was a span of 4 bases. This CDR3 is 11 amino acids long. The germline V gene encodes CDR1 SNHLY and CDR2 FYNNEI. DNA of the CDR3: TGTGCCAGCAGGGGATACAATGAGCAGTTCTTC. Translation gives CASRGYNEQFF.

This chain connects TRBV20-1 to TRBJ2-2, with TRBD1 as a possible D gene (5 bases). The germline gives CDR1 DFQATT, CDR2 SNEGSKA (reference sequence). The CDR3 extends over 15 amino acids. V dropped 0 bases and J dropped 0 bases, with 8 bases sitting between them. The CDR3 loop is CSARDKGPNTGELFF. Written as DNA, the CDR3 is TGCAGTGCTAGAGATAAGGGGCCGAACACCGGGGAGCTGTTTTTT.

The chain has TRBV7-2 and TRBJ2-4, with D hard to call. Germline V lookup: CDR1 SGHTA, CDR2 FQGNSA. The CDR3 loop spans 15 amino acids. V dropped 4 bases and J dropped 3 bases, with 13 bases sitting between them. The DNA of the CDR3 is TGTGCCAGCAGCTCCCGGACGATCAGCAAAAACATTCAGTACTTC. It yields the protein CASSSRTISKNIQYF.

This clonotype was recorded a few times. The chain couples TRBV7-2 to TRBJ2-7, with D maybe TRBD1 (6 bases). This CDR3 comprises 14 residues. The germline V gene encodes CDR1 SGHTA and CDR2 FQGNSA. V was trimmed by 4 bases and J by 6 bases, leaving 16 bases between them. CDR3 residues: CASSWTPDRPEQYF. The CDR3 bases are TGTGCCAGCAGCTGGACGCCAGACAGGCCCGAGCAGTACTTC.

This clonotype was seen more than once but under ten times. This chain connects TRBV20-1 to TRBJ2-7; 13 bases line up with TRBD2. V lost 5 bases, J lost 0 bases, and 13 bases stayed unmatched. CDR1 is DFQATT, CDR2 SNEGSKA, per germline (reference sequence). This CDR3 has 18 residues. CDR3 region: CSAHGMTGTSGDSYEQYF. The CDR3 region has the DNA TGCAGTGCTCACGGGATGACCGGGACTAGCGGGGACTCCTACGAGCAGTACTTC.

This clonotype has only a few counts. The chain recombines TRBV24-1 with TRBJ2-1; D is unclear. There are 15 residues in the CDR3. V was shortened by 4 bases and J by 0 bases, with 9 bases between the two germline ends. CDR1 is KGHDR and CDR2 is SFDVKD in the germline V gene. The CDR3 sequence: CATSDRRYSYNEQFF. The CDR3 DNA sequence: TGTGCCACCAGTGACCGCCGCTACTCCTACAATGAGCAGTTCTTC.

This clonotype was found a few times. This chain joins TRBV4-1 and TRBJ2-5; 8 bases agree with TRBD2. This CDR3 has 16 residues. CDR1 is MGHRA and CDR2 is YSYEKL in the germline V gene. The ends lost 4 bases at V and 2 bases at J; junction bases unmatched: 9. CDR3 loop: CASSPRLAGPQETQYF. The CDR3 nucleotides read TGCGCCAGCAGCCCGCGGCTAGCGGGCCCTCAAGAGACCCAGTACTTC.

This clonotype turned up a few times. V gene TRBV4-3 combines with J gene TRBJ2-7; 10 bases fit TRBD2. This CDR3 spans 16 amino acids. The germline CDR1 and CDR2 sequences are LGHNA and YSLEER. Trimming removed 1 base from V and 0 bases from J; junction bases left unmatched: 3. CDR3 in amino acids: CASSQGPSGSSYEQYF. The DNA for the CDR3 is TGCGCCAGCAGCCAAGGACCTAGCGGGAGCTCCTACGAGCAGTACTTC.

This clonotype was recorded a few times. The chain has TRBV24-1 and TRBJ2-7; 8 positions match TRBD1. Germline CDR1 and CDR2: KGHDR and SFDVKD. V lost 6 bases and J lost 2; bases outside the gene matches: 5. This CDR3 region has 14 residues. CDR3 amino acids: CATSSDRVPYEQYF. CDR3 DNA: TGTGCCACCAGTTCGGACAGGGTTCCCTACGAGCAGTACTTC.

This clonotype has a handful of counts. J is TRBJ2-3 and V is TRBV4-3, with TRBD2 matching 8 bases. CDR3 length equals 16 residues. Germline trimming cut 1 base from V and 0 bases from J; bases unmatched to any gene: 3. Germline assignment: CDR1 LGHNA and CDR2 YSLEER. The CDR3 region has the DNA TGCGCCAGCAGCCAAGTAGTAGCGGGGAGCACAGATACGCAGTATTTT. Amino acid sequence: CASSQVVAGSTDTQYF.

The chain links TRBV7-8 to TRBJ2-5; D possibly corresponds to TRBD1 (6 bases). Germline V gene data show CDR1 as SGHVS and CDR2 as FQNEAQ. V shed 5 bases and J shed 1 base, with 8 bases lying between them. This CDR3 spans 13 amino acids. In nucleotides, the CDR3 is TGTGCCAGCAGCGTCAGGGGCCAAGAGACCCAGTACTTC. Translating gives CASSVRGQETQYF. Together with reference TRBV7-8 and TRBJ2-5, the CDR3 gives the full variable domain: GAGVSQSPRYKVAKRGQDVALRCDPISGHVSLFWYQQALGQGPEFLTYFQNEAQLDKSGLPSDRFFAERPEGSVSTLKIQRTQQEDSAVYLCASSVRGQETQYFGPGTRLLVL.

In this sample, this clonotype turned up a few times. V is TRBV7-8 and J is TRBJ2-7; 8 positions match TRBD2. Germline assignment: CDR1 SGHVS and CDR2 FQNEAQ. CDR3 length equals 14 residues. The junction had 8 bases not matched to a gene; V was cut back by 7 bases and J by 3 bases. The CDR3 loop reads CASTAREGDYEQYF. Here the CDR3 DNA reads TGTGCCAGCACTGCTCGGGAGGGGGACTACGAGCAGTACTTC.

The rearrangement links TRBV9 to TRBJ2-6; 12 bases align to TRBD1. Germline CDR1 is SGDLS and CDR2 is YYNGEE. V trimming: 1 base; J trimming: 2 bases; junction bases outside the gene matches: 4. This CDR3 region has 18 residues. The CDR3 DNA sequence: TGTGCCAGCAGCGTACAGGGACAGGGGGCAGCTGGGGCCAACGTCCTGACTTTC. Its translation is CASSVQGQGAAGANVLTF.

This clonotype has at least ten counts. J is TRBJ1-4 and V is TRBV20-1, with no clear D. Deletions cut 5 bases from V and 5 bases from J, with 9 bases between. This CDR3 has 12 residues. From germline, CDR1 is DFQATT and CDR2 SNEGSKA (reference sequence). As DNA, the CDR3 is TGCAGTGCTCAAGGTCTGAATGAAAAACTGTTTTTT. It translates to CSAQGLNEKLFF.

This chain connects TRBV12-3 or TRBV12-4 to TRBJ2-5; 11 bases align to TRBD1. Trimming cost V 6 bases and J 4 bases; bases outside gene matches: 4. CDR3 length: 14 residues. The CDR3 loop is CASRGQGGRETQYF. In DNA, the CDR3 is TGTGCCAGCAGGGGACAGGGGGGTCGAGAGACCCAGTACTTC.

This clonotype was observed a few times. V gene TRBV7-9 combines with J gene TRBJ1-1, with unresolved D. The CDR3 runs to 12 residues. The germline V gene has CDR1 SEHNR and CDR2 FQNEAQ (reference sequence). V gave up 8 bases and J gave up 3 bases, with 10 bases separating them. Here the CDR3 DNA reads TGTGCCAGCGACTTTGGGTACACTGAAGCTTTCTTT. Its translation is CASDFGYTEAFF.

In this sample, this clonotype turned up a few times. The chain recombines TRBV7-9 with TRBJ2-2, with 7 bases lining up with TRBD1. After removal of 2 bases from V and 7 bases from J, the junction contained 10 bases not matched to a gene. Germline loops: CDR1 SEHNR, CDR2 FQNEAQ (reference sequence). CDR3 length: 16 amino acids. DNA of the CDR3: TGTGCCAGCAGCTTAACCGGGACAGCAGTTGGCGGGGAGCTGTTTTTT. Amino acids: CASSLTGTAVGGELFF. The full variable domain, completed using reference TRBV7-9 and TRBJ2-2, is DTGVSQNPRHKITKRGQNVTFRCDPISEHNRLYWYRQTLGQGPEFLTYFQNEAQLEKSRLLSDRFSAERPKGSFSTLEIQRTEQGDSAMYLCASSLTGTAVGGELFFGEGSRLTVL.

This chain joins TRBV27 and TRBJ1-2, with a weak D call TRBD1 (6 bases). This CDR3 has 15 amino acids. CDR1 and CDR2 (germline): MNHEY, SMNVEV (reference sequence). The germline V and J ends were trimmed by 4 bases and 8 bases, with 20 bases remaining between them. The CDR3 bases are TGTGCCAGCAGTTCCTCGACAGGCCTTTCTCTAGGCTACACCTTC. Translation: CASSSSTGLSLGYTF.

This clonotype showed up just a few times. The chain carries TRBV20-1 and TRBJ1-1; D uncertain. The CDR3 is made up of 14 amino acids. The V gene lost 0 bases and the J gene lost 1 base, with 9 bases spanning the gap. The V gene's germline CDR1 is DFQATT and CDR2 SNEGSKA (reference sequence). Written as DNA, the CDR3 is TGCAGTGCTAGAGAATCGACACCGAACACTGAAGCTTTCTTT. It encodes CSARESTPNTEAFF.

This clonotype was seen only a few times. The chain couples TRBV12-3 or TRBV12-4 to TRBJ2-5; 11 bases fit TRBD2. V lost 5 bases to trimming and J lost 2 bases; unmatched junction nucleotides: 4. The CDR3 spans 15 residues. CDR3 bases: TGTGCCAGCAGTCCGGGACTAGCGGAGCAAGAGACCCAGTACTTC. Translating it yields CASSPGLAEQETQYF.

This clonotype was recorded a few times. V usage is TRBV28 and J usage is TRBJ1-3; D remains ambiguous. Trimming left V 3 bases short and J 0 bases short, with 9 bases between. This CDR3 spans 15 amino acids. Germline lookup yields CDR1 MDHEN and CDR2 SYDVKM. The DNA of the CDR3 is TGTGCCAGCAGTTTTGAGGTGCTCTCTGGAAACACCATATATTTT. Encoded protein: CASSFEVLSGNTIYF.

This clonotype was counted ten times or more. The gene calls are TRBV5-1 and TRBJ2-5, with D perhaps matching TRBD2 (5 bases). The V end lost 4 bases, the J end lost 6 bases, and 22 bases lay between the germline ends. Germline V CDR1 and CDR2: SGHRS, YFSETQ. There are 16 residues in the CDR3. CDR3 in amino acids: CASSPIAGPREQTQYF. CDR3 in DNA: TGCGCCAGCAGCCCAATCGCCGGACCCCGGGAACAGACCCAGTACTTC.

This chain joins TRBV12-3 or TRBV12-4 and TRBJ1-1; D is undetermined. CDR3 length: 18 residues. In DNA form, the CDR3 reads TGTACCTTCTGTTTAGCTCGAGGTTATGGCACCCCGAACACTGAAGCTTTCTTT. It is translated as CTFCLARGYGTPNTEAFF.

J is TRBJ1-6 and V is TRBV10-3; D is ambiguous. The V gene lost 4 bases and the J gene lost 7 bases, with 5 bases spanning the gap. Germline lookup yields CDR1 ENHRY and CDR2 SYGVKD. CDR3 length: 12 amino acids. As DNA, the CDR3 is TGTGCCATCAGTGCAGAAAATTCACCCCTCCACTTT. This gives the protein CAISAENSPLHF.

This clonotype has a count of ten or more. This chain connects TRBV5-6 to TRBJ1-5, with D unresolved. The CDR3 totals 15 residues. Trimming took off 4 bases at V and 1 base at J, with 12 bases between the two ends. Germline values: CDR1 SGHDT, CDR2 YYEEEE. The CDR3 protein is CASSLSLGSNQPQHF. CDR3 DNA sequence: TGTGCCAGCAGCCTGTCGCTTGGAAGCAATCAGCCCCAGCATTTT.

This clonotype has at least ten counts. The chain recombines TRBV18 with TRBJ1-4; D is unclear. Germline V gene data show CDR1 as KGHSH and CDR2 as LQKENI. This CDR3 has 11 residues. V was trimmed by 4 bases and J by 11 bases, leaving 8 bases between them. The CDR3 coding sequence is TGTGCCAGCTCACGGCGCGATAAACTGTTTTTT. Residues: CASSRRDKLFF.

The V and J genes are TRBV5-1 and TRBJ1-5; D remains ambiguous. V lost 6 bases and J 0 bases, leaving 13 bases between the germline ends. Germline V gene sequence: CDR1 SGHRS, CDR2 YFSETQ. This CDR3 contains 15 residues. The CDR3 DNA reads as TGCGCCAGCACCGTCGACGGGAATAGCAATCAGCCCCAGCATTTT. Protein product: CASTVDGNSNQPQHF. The full variable domain, rest sourced from reference TRBV5-1 and TRBJ1-5, is KAGVTQTPRYLIKTRGQQVTLSCSPISGHRSVSWYQQTPGQGLQFLFEYFSETQRNKGNFPGRFSGRQFSNSRSEMNVSTLELGDSALYLCASTVDGNSNQPQHFGDGTRLSIL.